Following are 19 T cell receptor beta chains from one sample sequenced in a study of blood T cells in healthy people across ages. Alongside a J-beta primer mix, a sample-barcoded 5' primer served in a second PCR lasting roughly 6 to 11 cycles. TCRdb re-derived calls from the 5' RACE reads in MiXCR, one entry per CDR3 protein. This table holds around 750,000 distinct CDR3 sequences, around half found once. The sequencing input was blood. The receptors shown here come from a man older than 75 in good health.

The genes are TRBV3-1 and TRBJ1-2; no clear D gene. The germline CDR1 and CDR2 sequences are LGHDT and YNNKEL (reference sequence). The CDR3 contains 12 residues. V lost 1 base and J lost 8, with 8 bases in between. The CDR3 bases are TGTGCCAGCAGCCAAGTGGACGGAGGCTACACCTTC. Amino acid sequence: CASSQVDGGYTF.

This clonotype was seen a handful of times. The rearrangement joins TRBV27 to TRBJ1-6; 7 bases align to TRBD1. Unmatched junction bases numbered 11, after V lost 4 bases and J lost 8 bases. There are 16 residues in the CDR3. The germline V gene encodes CDR1 MNHEY and CDR2 SMNVEV (reference sequence). The CDR3, as DNA: TGTGCCAGCAGTTCGCCCTCGACAGGGCCCGATTCACCCCTCCACTTT. Translated, it gives CASSSPSTGPDSPLHF.

The rearrangement joins TRBV6-2 or TRBV6-3 to TRBJ2-4, with 12 bases lining up with TRBD1. V dropped 2 bases and J dropped 7; count of bases not matched to a gene: 3. The CDR3 extends over 15 amino acids. The germline V gene has CDR1 MNHEY and CDR2 SVGEGT. The DNA for the CDR3 is TGTGCCAGCAGTTACGGGACAGGGGGCGAGAACATTCAGTACTTC. As protein: CASSYGTGGENIQYF.

This sequence joins TRBV18 and TRBJ2-5, with a possible D match to TRBD2 (7 bases). The germline V gene has CDR1 KGHSH and CDR2 LQKENI. The CDR3 loop spans 15 amino acids. Trimming removed 6 bases from V and 5 bases from J, with 19 bases in between. CDR3 nucleotide sequence: TGTGCCAGCTCGCCTCGCCACAGGGAGGGGGAGACCCAGTACTTC. This sequence encodes CASSPRHREGETQYF. The whole variable domain, remainder taken from reference TRBV18 and TRBJ2-5, is NAGVMQNPRHLVRRRGQEARLRCSPMKGHSHVYWYRQLPEEGLKFMVYLQKENIIDESGMPKERFSAEFPKEGPSILRIQQVVRGDSAAYFCASSPRHREGETQYFGPGTRLLVL.

The V and J genes are TRBV29-1 and TRBJ1-2; D uncertain. CDR1 and CDR2 from the germline V gene are SQVTM and ANQGSEA. The length of the CDR3 is 13 residues. V gave up 3 bases and J gave up 4 bases, with 12 bases separating them. CDR3 in amino acids: CSVEGGQLYGYTF. Here the CDR3 DNA reads TGCAGCGTTGAGGGAGGCCAGCTCTATGGCTACACCTTC.

The V gene is TRBV12-3 or TRBV12-4, the J gene TRBJ1-1, with a tentative D call TRBD1 (6 bases). V lost 6 bases and J 0 bases, leaving 11 bases between the germline ends. The CDR3 extends over 14 amino acids. CDR3 residues: CASRLDRMNTEAFF. CDR3 sequence (DNA): TGTGCCAGCAGACTTGACAGGATGAACACTGAAGCTTTCTTT.

This clonotype occurred a few times. V is TRBV7-2 and J is TRBJ2-3, with D perhaps TRBD2 (5 bases). Germline V CDR1 and CDR2: SGHTA, FQGNSA. V lost 1 base and J 14 bases, leaving 19 bases between the germline ends. The CDR3 is 14 amino acids. CDR3 sequence: CASSLGGDGRYAYF. CDR3 nucleotides: TGTGCCAGCAGCTTAGGGGGAGATGGGAGATACGCGTATTTT.

J is TRBJ2-1 and V is TRBV20-1, with D possibly matching TRBD1 (6 bases). This CDR3 comprises 18 residues. With 3 bases removed from V and 2 bases from J, the gap between germline ends came to 23 bases. Per germline, CDR1 DFQATT and CDR2 SNEGSKA (reference sequence). CDR3 sequence: CSARAGDTSVSTYNEQFF. The CDR3 coding sequence is TGCAGTGCTAGGGCCGGGGACACTTCAGTCAGTACCTACAATGAGCAGTTCTTC.

This chain uses TRBV20-1 with TRBJ2-2; 12 bases are shared with TRBD2. Trimming cost V 3 bases and J 7 bases; bases outside gene matches: 6. The CDR3 length is 15 residues. CDR1 and CDR2 from the germline V gene are DFQATT and SNEGSKA (reference sequence). The CDR3 DNA reads TGCAGTGCTAGTCTAGCGGGAGGGATCGGCGGGGAGCTGTTTTTT. Protein: CSASLAGGIGGELFF.

This clonotype was recorded a few times. The chain joins TRBV29-1 to TRBJ2-1; TRBD2 matches 11 bases. Germline V lookup: CDR1 SQVTM, CDR2 ANQGSEA. The CDR3 runs to 15 residues. J gave up 3 bases and V 5 bases, and 6 bases lay outside the gene matches. The CDR3 loop is CSVPPGLADYNEQFF. The CDR3 nucleotides are TGCAGCGTTCCCCCGGGACTAGCGGACTACAATGAGCAGTTCTTC.

The chain is built from TRBV9 and TRBJ2-3; perhaps TRBD1 as D (6 bases). The CDR3 length is 15 residues. V dropped 3 bases and J dropped 3 bases, with 14 bases sitting between them. Per germline, CDR1 SGDLS and CDR2 YYNGEE. The CDR3 loop reads CASSERTGRTDTQYF. CDR3 DNA: TGTGCCAGCAGCGAGAGAACAGGGCGAACAGATACGCAGTATTTT. Filled out from reference TRBV9 and TRBJ2-3, the complete variable domain reads DSGVTQTPKHLITATGQRVTLRCSPRSGDLSVYWYQQSLDQGLQFLIQYYNGEERAKGNILERFSAQQFPDLHSELNLSSLELGDSALYFCASSERTGRTDTQYFGPGTRLTVL.

This clonotype was observed a few times. The gene calls are TRBV6-2 or TRBV6-3 and TRBJ2-7; 7 positions agree with TRBD2. This CDR3 is 16 amino acids long. With 7 bases clipped from V and 2 bases from J, the junction kept 14 bases outside the gene matches. Per the germline V gene, CDR1 is MNHEY and CDR2 is SVGEGT. The CDR3 protein is CASNYAPGLQPYEQYF. CDR3 coding DNA: TGTGCCAGCAACTATGCGCCGGGACTACAACCCTACGAGCAGTACTTC.

CDR3 DNA: TGTGCCAGCAGTGATGGGACTAGCGTAAACATTCAGTACTTC. It translates to CASSDGTSVNIQYF. The V and J genes are TRBV6-1 and TRBJ2-4, with 10 bases fitting TRBD2. The CDR3 contains 14 residues. The germline V gene has CDR1 MNHNS and CDR2 SASEGT. With V trimmed by 3 bases and J by 6 bases, 2 bases remained unmatched.

The chain recombines TRBV6-1 with TRBJ1-6; possible D gene TRBD1, 5 bases. From germline, CDR1 is MNHNS and CDR2 SASEGT. The ends were cut back, 6 bases at V and 0 bases at J, with 18 bases in the middle. This CDR3 contains 18 residues. In DNA, the CDR3 is TGTGCCAGCAGCCACCCCAGGGATAGGAGCTCCTATAATTCACCCCTCCACTTT. This codes for CASSHPRDRSSYNSPLHF.

This clonotype was observed a few times. V gene TRBV13 combines with J gene TRBJ2-3, with D possibly TRBD2 on 6 matching bases. Germline lookup yields CDR1 PRHDT and CDR2 FYEKMQ (reference sequence). CDR3 size: 18 residues. V was shortened by 5 bases and J by 14 bases, with 35 bases between the two germline ends. Here the CDR3 DNA reads TGTGCCAGCAGCCCGGGACTTAAGACTCCCTCGGATCACAGATACGCGTATTTT. Protein sequence: CASSPGLKTPSDHRYAYF.

V is TRBV27 and J is TRBJ2-6; D may correspond to TRBD1 or TRBD2 (5 bases each). V was shortened by 4 bases and J by 2 bases, with 15 bases between the two germline ends. Germline V lookup: CDR1 MNHEY, CDR2 SMNVEV (reference sequence). This CDR3 contains 17 residues. The CDR3 sequence: CASSYSPGAPGANVLTF. In DNA, the CDR3 is TGTGCCAGCAGTTATTCCCCCGGGGCTCCTGGGGCCAACGTCCTGACTTTC.

V is TRBV5-4 and J is TRBJ2-1; TRBD2 aligns across 14 bases. This CDR3 has 16 amino acids. Per the germline V gene, CDR1 is SGHNT and CDR2 is YYREEE (reference sequence). Germline trimming cut 4 bases from V and 8 bases from J; bases unmatched to any gene: 8. CDR3: CASSGGLAGVYHEQFF. CDR3 nucleotide sequence: TGTGCCAGCAGCGGGGGACTAGCGGGAGTCTATCATGAGCAGTTCTTC.

The rearrangement joins TRBV28 to TRBJ2-7; the D call may be TRBD1 or TRBD2 (6 bases each). The last part of the DNA fits TRBJ2-5 better; the J call may be wrong. This CDR3 is built from 14 residues. Per germline, CDR1 MDHEN and CDR2 SYDVKM. The CDR3 DNA reads as TGTGCCAGCAGCGGAGGGGGGATCCAAGAGACCCAGTACTTC. This codes for CASSGGGIQETQYF.

This chain connects TRBV9 to TRBJ1-1; the D gene is possibly TRBD1 (5 bases). Trimming left V 4 bases short and J 10 bases short, with 11 bases between. Germline lookup yields CDR1 SGDLS and CDR2 YYNGEE. There are 11 residues in the CDR3. Written as DNA, the CDR3 is TGTGCCAGCAGCTCGAGGGGTGGAGCTTTCTTT. Its translation is CASSSRGGAFF.